What follows is one T cell receptor beta chain and its context. Its matching antigen is unknown. This entry comes from a study of cytomegalovirus exposure and HLA in healthy donors. Study-wide context: In an early release, HLA-typed donors contributed about 80 million unique TCR sequences.

Germline V gene sequence: CDR1 SGHAT, CDR2 FQNNGV. The CDR3 extends over 15 amino acids. J lost 7 bases, V lost 5 bases, and 9 bases had no gene match. A multiplex PCR was run with 60 Vbeta primers and 13 Jbeta primers. TCRdb keeps only in-frame clones here, not all; method: immunoSEQ multiplex PCR. The repertoire includes roughly 230,000 clones, around 90% of them detected once, and about 1.8% sits in the top ten. Whole-study results and caveats: Across donors, most TCRs were seen rarely, yet some public ones were widespread. Investigators reported 150 to 200 TCR beta chains as tied to cytomegalovirus. The sole available immune exposure information was CMV serostatus.

The rearrangement uses TRBV11-2 and TRBJ1-1, with 11 bases aligning to TRBD1. This receptor was taken from a girl aged 2-10 years in good health and CMV-seronegative. Material: PBMCs. The CDR3 spells CASSTQGDRGFEAFF. In DNA, the CDR3 is TGTGCCAGCAGCACCCAGGGGGACAGGGGGTTTGAAGCTTTCTTT.